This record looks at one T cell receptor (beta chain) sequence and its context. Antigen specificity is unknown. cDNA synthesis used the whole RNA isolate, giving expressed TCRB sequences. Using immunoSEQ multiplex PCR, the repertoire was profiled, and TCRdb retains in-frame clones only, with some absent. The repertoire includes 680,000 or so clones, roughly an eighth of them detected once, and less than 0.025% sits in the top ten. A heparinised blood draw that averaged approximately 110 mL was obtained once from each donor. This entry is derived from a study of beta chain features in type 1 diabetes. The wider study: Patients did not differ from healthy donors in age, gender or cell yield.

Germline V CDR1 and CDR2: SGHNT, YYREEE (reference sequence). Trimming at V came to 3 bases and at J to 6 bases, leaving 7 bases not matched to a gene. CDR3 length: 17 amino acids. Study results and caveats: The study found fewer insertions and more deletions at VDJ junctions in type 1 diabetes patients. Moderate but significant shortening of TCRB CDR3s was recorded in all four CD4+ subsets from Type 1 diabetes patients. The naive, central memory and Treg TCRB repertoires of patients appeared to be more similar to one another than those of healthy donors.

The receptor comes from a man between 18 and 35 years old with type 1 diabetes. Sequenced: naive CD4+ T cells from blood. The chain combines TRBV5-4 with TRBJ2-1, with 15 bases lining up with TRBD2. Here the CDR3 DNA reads TGTGCCAGCAGCTCCAACCCGGGACTAGCGGGGGGCAATGAGCAGTTCTTC. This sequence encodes CASSSNPGLAGGNEQFF. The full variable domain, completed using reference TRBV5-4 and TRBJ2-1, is ETGVTQSPTHLIKTRGQQVTLRCSSQSGHNTVSWYQQALGQGPQFIFQYYREEENGRGNFPPRFSGLQFPNYSSELNVNALELDDSALYLCASSSNPGLAGGNEQFFGPGTRLTVL.